This T cell receptor (beta chain) comes out of a study of yellow fever vaccine responses in identical twins. V lost 5 bases to trimming and J lost 1 base, with 16 bases between them. The CDR3 is 16 residues long. TCRdb analysed the RT-PCR reads with MiXCR anew, one entry per CDR3 protein. The sample has over a thousand distinct CDR3 sequences, about 82% seen once; the top ten hold around a tenth. In the case of this clonotype: The antigen remains unidentified.

Notes on the study in general: Twins reportedly appeared to share part of their vaccine T cell response while keeping part individual.

The genes are TRBV12-3 or TRBV12-4 and TRBJ2-3, with D tentatively TRBD2 (6 bases). The sequences come from T cells from blood (PBMCs), unsorted or a sorted subset (not recorded which), collected before or after yellow fever vaccination (not recorded which). The TCR was taken from a woman in her late teens or twenties who received the yellow fever vaccine. CDR3 amino acids: CASSVPQLAGTDTQYF. DNA of the CDR3: TGTGCCAGCAGTGTTCCCCAACTAGCCGGCACAGATACGCAGTATTTT.